Listed below are T cell receptor beta chains from one sample, sequenced in a study of shared clonotypes between healthy human individuals. Clones were read by immunoSEQ multiplex PCR, and TCRdb kept only the in-frame ones, dropping some. The sample contains some 2,100,000 clones, more than 90% of which appear only once. Sequenced material: naive CD4+ T cells sorted from blood. The receptor source for this set is a man aged 18 to 35 in good health. Each CDR3 is given without its conserved first and last residue. The order of the fields is J gene, V gene, CDR3 protein.

j_gene: TRBJ2-5
v_gene: TRBV7-2
CDR3aa: ASSYKPGGAGETQY

j_gene: TRBJ2-7
v_gene: TRBV28
CDR3aa: ASSLGASYEQY

j_gene: TRBJ2-2
v_gene: TRBV11-2
CDR3aa: ASSLGRQGTGELF

j_gene: TRBJ2-7
v_gene: TRBV19
CDR3aa: ASSRSGGWSSYEQY

j_gene: TRBJ1-2
v_gene: TRBV5-4
CDR3aa: ASSSRQGGIYGYT

j_gene: TRBJ2-1
v_gene: TRBV12-2
CDR3aa: ASKDSYNEQF

j_gene: TRBJ2-7
v_gene: TRBV5-1
CDR3aa: ASSSDRGRDEQY

j_gene: TRBJ1-2
v_gene: TRBV19
CDR3aa: ASSIDLTGGWRGYT

j_gene: TRBJ1-5
v_gene: TRBV7-2
CDR3aa: ASSSTQRGLSQPQH

j_gene: TRBJ2-3
v_gene: TRBV4-1
CDR3aa: ASSRGGTTDTQY

j_gene: TRBJ2-3
v_gene: TRBV15
CDR3aa: ATSRSAYGGTSTDTQY

j_gene: TRBJ2-5
v_gene: TRBV7-2
CDR3aa: ASSLGGLAGRGAQY

j_gene: TRBJ1-5
v_gene: TRBV7-2
CDR3aa: ASSRGHGWNQPQH

j_gene: TRBJ2-3
v_gene: TRBV6-1
CDR3aa: ASSEIPRGAVLDTQY

j_gene: TRBJ1-1
v_gene: TRBV29-1
CDR3aa: SVRPMGRGATEAF

j_gene: TRBJ2-7
v_gene: TRBV28
CDR3aa: ASTSVGSTEEY

j_gene: TRBJ1-1
v_gene: TRBV6-1
CDR3aa: ASSASGWGTEAF

j_gene: TRBJ2-7
v_gene: TRBV5-1
CDR3aa: ASSLESLAGGPYEQY

j_gene: TRBJ1-1
v_gene: TRBV6-6
CDR3aa: ASSFTGGALNTEAF

j_gene: TRBJ1-2
v_gene: TRBV14
CDR3aa: ASSQVLHYGYT

j_gene: TRBJ2-2
v_gene: TRBV7-2
CDR3aa: ASSRPVGTGELF

j_gene: TRBJ2-7
v_gene: TRBV27
CDR3aa: ASSFAGGDYEQY

j_gene: TRBJ2-5
v_gene: TRBV5-4
CDR3aa: ASRTSGTGKETQY

j_gene: TRBJ2-1
v_gene: TRBV9
CDR3aa: ASSVARGTGLYNEQF

j_gene: TRBJ1-2
v_gene: TRBV28
CDR3aa: ASSLTVYYGYT

j_gene: TRBJ2-1
v_gene: TRBV5-1
CDR3aa: ASSLGSSGNNEQF

j_gene: TRBJ2-5
v_gene: TRBV11-3
CDR3aa: ASSPGLEGETQY

j_gene: TRBJ1-5
v_gene: TRBV21-1
CDR3aa: ASSKASAAAFNQPQH

j_gene: TRBJ2-1
v_gene: TRBV5-6
CDR3aa: ASSAQTSGVYNEQF

j_gene: TRBJ2-1
v_gene: TRBV29-1
CDR3aa: SVVQGGNEQF

j_gene: TRBJ1-3
v_gene: TRBV29-1
CDR3aa: SVAEYREYSGNTIY

j_gene: TRBJ2-7
v_gene: TRBV11-2
CDR3aa: ASSLDRNSEEY